The clone carrying this T cell receptor beta chain has ten or more counts. This specimen comes from a study of prognosis after radiotherapy for stage I lung cancer. CDR3 of TCR beta was amplified from genomic DNA via a two-round multiplex PCR. For every TRBV and TRBJ gene, a specific primer was used in first-round PCR. The second round, a PCR step, used universal primers. TCRdb ran MiXCR on the multiplex PCR reads and lists one entry per CDR3 protein. Of around 30,000 distinct CDR3 sequences in the sample, about 34% are singletons; the top ten hold 33%. Germline V gene sequence: CDR1 PRHDT, CDR2 FYEKMQ (reference sequence). Trimming took off 3 bases at V and 12 bases at J, with 12 bases between the two ends. The CDR3 sequence is 12 residues long.

The sequencing used PBMCs, collected before or after stereotactic body radiation therapy (not recorded which). This TCR was sampled from a donor aged 50 or older with non-small cell lung cancer. The V and J genes are TRBV13 and TRBJ2-1; possible D gene TRBD2, 5 bases. The CDR3 region is CASSLAGRGQFF. CDR3 nucleotide sequence: TGTGCCAGCAGCTTGGCCGGCCGGGGGCAGTTCTTC. The whole variable domain, remainder taken from reference TRBV13 and TRBJ2-1, is AAGVIQSPRHLIKEKRETATLKCYPIPRHDTVYWYQQGPGQDPQFLISFYEKMQSDKGSIPDRFSAQQFSDYHSELNMSSLELGDSALYFCASSLAGRGQFFGPGTRLTVL.